These T cell receptor beta chains were read from a single sample in a study of Ad26.COV2.S vaccination and SARS-CoV-2 variants. Here immunoSEQ multiplex PCR was the method, and the copy in TCRdb shows in-frame clones only, minus some. The sample includes about 280,000 clones, more than 75% of them seen just once. Sequences were derived from peripheral blood, sampled in a trial of Ad26.COV2.S vaccine versus placebo. The receptors derive from a person aged 18-65 years who received the Ad26.COV2.S COVID-19 vaccine or a placebo. The CDR3 runs from the conserved cysteine through the conserved F or W. The order of the fields is J gene, clone size, V gene, D gene, CDR3 DNA, CDR3 protein. The D gene is left open where the match is weak. Only some rows state a clone size, as once, few, many or a class for expanded clones.

TRBJ1-3 . TRBV5-1 TRBD1 TGCGCCAGCAGCTTGGGGGACAGCACCTCTGGAAACACCATATATTTT CASSLGDSTSGNTIYF
TRBJ2-2 . TRBV24-1 . TGTGCCACCAGTGATTCGGGACTTAACACCGGGGAGCTGTTTTTT CATSDSGLNTGELFF
TRBJ2-2 . TRBV6-2/TRBV6-3 TRBD1 TGTGCCAGCAGCCGGGACAGGGGTTCCGGGGAGCTGTTTTTT CASSRDRGSGELFF
TRBJ2-7 . TRBV7-2 . TGTGCCAGCACTCCCGGGGGCGGGAGCTCCTACGAGCAGTACTTC CASTPGGGSSYEQYF
TRBJ1-1 once TRBV19 . TGTGCCAGTAGTCACACTACCAGCGGAGGGGTCACTGAAGCTTTCTTT CASSHTTSGGVTEAFF
TRBJ2-7 . TRBV30 . TGTGCCTGGAGTGTAGTCTGGACTCAGCTGGACTTC CAWSVVWTQLDF
TRBJ1-1 few TRBV9 . TGTGCCAGCAGCGGTGGTTGGGGGCCACTAAAAAACCTGAACACTGAAGCTTTCTTT CASSGGWGPLKNLNTEAFF
TRBJ1-1 once TRBV10-2 . TGCGCCAGCAGCCCCTTAGGGGTAACTGAAGCTTTCTTT CASSPLGVTEAFF
TRBJ1-6 few TRBV7-2 . TGTGCCAGCAGCTTAGGGGGGAATTCACCCCTCCACTTT CASSLGGNSPLHF
TRBJ2-7 few TRBV3-1/TRBV3-2 TRBD2 TGTGCCAGCAGCCAACCACTAGCGGGAGTGGGCGAGCAGTACTTC CASSQPLAGVGEQYF
TRBJ2-7 . TRBV5-1 . TGCGCCAGCAGTGGAGGCGACAGCTCCTACGAGCAGTACTTC CASSGGDSSYEQYF
TRBJ1-5 . TRBV2 . TGTGCCAGCAGTCTTAATAGCAATCAGCCCCAGCATTTT CASSLNSNQPQHF
TRBJ1-2 . TRBV7-8 TRBD1 TGTGCCAGCAGCCGAGAACTAAACAGGGGCTATGGCTACACCTTC CASSRELNRGYGYTF
TRBJ2-7 few TRBV7-9 . TGTGCCAGCAGCTCTGCTCTTGGGTGGAACGAGCAGTACTTC CASSSALGWNEQYF
TRBJ1-4 . TRBV5-1 TRBD1 TGCGCCAGCAGCCCAGGGGGAGGTAATGAAAAACTGTTTTTT CASSPGGGNEKLFF
TRBJ2-7 . TRBV7-2 TRBD2 TGTGCCAGCAGCCGGGGCGGGGGTAACTACGAGCAGTACTTC CASSRGGGNYEQYF
TRBJ2-5 once TRBV11-2 . TGTGCCAGCAGCTCGGGACGGAAAGAGACCCAGTACTTC CASSSGRKETQYF
TRBJ1-1 . TRBV7-2 TRBD1 TGTGCCAGCAGACCTCAGGGGGCCGCTGAAGCTTTCTTT CASRPQGAAEAFF
TRBJ1-2 . TRBV5-6 . TGTGCCAGCAGCTATTCGGGGCCGTATGGCTACACCTTC CASSYSGPYGYTF
TRBJ2-3 . TRBV19 . TGTGCCAGTAGACCGGGGTCGCGGGCGGATACGCAGTATTTT CASRPGSRADTQYF
TRBJ1-1 . TRBV7-3 TRBD1 TGTGCCAGCAGCAGACAGGGGTCCACTGAAGCTTTCTTT CASSRQGSTEAFF
TRBJ2-4 . TRBV18 TRBD1 TGTGCCAGCTCAGTTACCGGGACAGGCAACAGGGACATTCAGTACTTC CASSVTGTGNRDIQYF
TRBJ2-3 . TRBV19 . TGTGCCAGTAGTATTGGTGCGAATACGCAGTATTTT CASSIGANTQYF
TRBJ1-5 once TRBV7-9 TRBD1 TGTGCCAGCAGTCCGGACAGGGGCCAGCCCCAGCATTTT CASSPDRGQPQHF
TRBJ1-2 . TRBV7-2 . TGTGCCAGCAGCTTAGTCATCCAGGACTATCTTTTCTATGGCTACACCTTC CASSLVIQDYLFYGYTF
TRBJ2-1 . TRBV21-1 . TGTGCCAGCAAGGGATCGGGGGGGCAAAATGAGCAGTTCTTC CASKGSGGQNEQFF
TRBJ1-2 . TRBV19 . TGTGCCAGTAGTACCACTCCGACAGCTTACTATGGCTACACCTTC CASSTTPTAYYGYTF
TRBJ1-2 . TRBV4-3 . TGCGCCAGCAGCCGTGAGAACAGGGAGGAAGGCTACACCTTC CASSRENREEGYTF
TRBJ2-3 . TRBV2 TRBD2 TGTGCCAGCAGTGAACAACCGGGGGGGATAGATACGCAGTATTTT CASSEQPGGIDTQYF
TRBJ1-1 . TRBV19 . TGTGCCAGTAGTACGACACTGTACACTGAAGCTTTCTTT CASSTTLYTEAFF
TRBJ1-4 few TRBV19 . TGTGCCAGTAACTATGGGGGAACGGGTGAAAAACTGTTTTTT CASNYGGTGEKLFF
TRBJ1-1 . TRBV4-2 TRBD1 TGTGCCAGCAGCCAAGGGACAGGGCCGAACACTGAAGCTTTCTTT CASSQGTGPNTEAFF
TRBJ2-1 . TRBV11-1 TRBD1 TGTGCCAGCAGCTTGGGGACAGGGTTGTACAATGAGCAGTTCTTC CASSLGTGLYNEQFF
TRBJ1-4 . TRBV18 TRBD1 TGTGCCAGCTCACCGCGCGGGACAGGGAATGAAAAACTGTTTTTT CASSPRGTGNEKLFF
TRBJ1-2 . TRBV7-2 TRBD1 TGTGCCAGCAGCTTAGGGACAGGGGCTGACTATGGCTACACCTTC CASSLGTGADYGYTF
TRBJ2-1 . TRBV11-3 TRBD1 TGTGCCAGCAGCGTGGAAAGTTCGACAGGGATGGACAATGAGCAGTTCTTC CASSVESSTGMDNEQFF
TRBJ1-1 . TRBV5-4 . TGTGCCAGCAGCTTGGCGTTAGGTATGAACACTGAAGCTTTCTTT CASSLALGMNTEAFF